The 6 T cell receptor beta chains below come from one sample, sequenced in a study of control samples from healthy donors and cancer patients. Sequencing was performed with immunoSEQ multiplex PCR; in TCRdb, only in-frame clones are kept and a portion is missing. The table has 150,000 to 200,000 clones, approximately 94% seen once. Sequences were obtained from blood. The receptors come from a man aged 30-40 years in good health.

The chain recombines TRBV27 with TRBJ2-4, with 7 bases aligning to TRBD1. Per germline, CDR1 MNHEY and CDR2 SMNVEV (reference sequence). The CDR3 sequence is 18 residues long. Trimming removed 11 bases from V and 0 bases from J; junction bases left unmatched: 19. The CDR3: CAVPSVFQGVVAKNIQYF. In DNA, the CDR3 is TGTGCCGTACCTTCGGTTTTCCAGGGGGTTGTAGCCAAAAACATTCAGTACTTC.

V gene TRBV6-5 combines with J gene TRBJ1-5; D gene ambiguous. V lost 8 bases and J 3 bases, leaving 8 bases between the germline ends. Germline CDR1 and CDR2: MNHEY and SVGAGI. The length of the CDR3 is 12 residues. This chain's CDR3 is CASGPFNQPQHF. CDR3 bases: TGTGCCAGCGGGCCCTTCAATCAGCCCCAGCATTTT.

The CDR3: CASTRTAHRSYEQYF. The CDR3 DNA reads as TGTGCCAGCACCCGGACCGCCCATCGCTCCTACGAGCAGTACTTC. The chain uses TRBV5-6 and TRBJ2-7; D remains unclear. This CDR3 is 15 amino acids long. Trimming shortened V by 6 bases and J by 0 bases, and 16 bases separated the two germline ends. Germline loops: CDR1 SGHDT, CDR2 YYEEEE.

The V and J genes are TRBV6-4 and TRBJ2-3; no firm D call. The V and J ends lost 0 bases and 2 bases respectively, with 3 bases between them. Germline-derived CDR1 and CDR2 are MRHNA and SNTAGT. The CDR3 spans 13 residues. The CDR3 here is CASSDSDTDTQYF. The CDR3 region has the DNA TGTGCCAGCAGTGACTCAGACACAGATACGCAGTATTTT.

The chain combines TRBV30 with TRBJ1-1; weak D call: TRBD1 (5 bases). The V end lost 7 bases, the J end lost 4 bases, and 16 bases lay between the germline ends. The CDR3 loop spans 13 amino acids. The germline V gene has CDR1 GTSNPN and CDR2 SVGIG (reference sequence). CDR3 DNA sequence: TGTGCCTTCCTTAAACTGGGGGGCACTGAAGCTTTCTTT. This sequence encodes CAFLKLGGTEAFF.

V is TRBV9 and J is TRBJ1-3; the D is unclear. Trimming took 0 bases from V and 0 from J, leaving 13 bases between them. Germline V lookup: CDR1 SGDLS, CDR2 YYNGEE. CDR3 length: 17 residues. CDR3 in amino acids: CASSVEEVARSGNTIYF. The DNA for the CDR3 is TGTGCCAGCAGCGTAGAGGAGGTCGCTCGCTCTGGAAACACCATATATTTT. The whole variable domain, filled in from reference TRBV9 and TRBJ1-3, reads DSGVTQTPKHLITATGQRVTLRCSPRSGDLSVYWYQQSLDQGLQFLIQYYNGEERAKGNILERFSAQQFPDLHSELNLSSLELGDSALYFCASSVEEVARSGNTIYFGEGSWLTVV.